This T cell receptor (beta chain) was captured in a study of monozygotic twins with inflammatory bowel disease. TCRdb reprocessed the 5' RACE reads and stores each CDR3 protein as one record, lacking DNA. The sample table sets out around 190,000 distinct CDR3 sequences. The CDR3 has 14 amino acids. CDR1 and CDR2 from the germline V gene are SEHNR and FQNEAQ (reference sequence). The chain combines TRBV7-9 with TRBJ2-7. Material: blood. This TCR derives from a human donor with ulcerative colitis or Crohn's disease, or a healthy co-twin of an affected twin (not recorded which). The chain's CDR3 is CASSFYGPAYEQYF.